Below, one T cell receptor beta chain is given with its context. These data belong to a study of blood T cell repertoires in COVID-19. Study context: Acute and convalescent COVID-19 specimens originated in the United States, Italy and Spain. From T cells, B-cell-depleted T cells, or PBMCs came the material, which was cDNA or gDNA.

The CDR3 loop spans 16 amino acids. Germline V CDR1 and CDR2: SGDLS, YYNGEE. J gave up 6 bases and V 4 bases, and 11 bases lay outside the gene matches. Original processing notes: Estimated nucleated cell counts came from reference gene primer amplification. Using immunoSEQ multiplex PCR, the repertoire was profiled, and TCRdb retains in-frame clones only, with some absent. V, J and clone size were drawn from that table, and D and trimming were deduced from the DNA. This sample yields more than 85,000 clones, of which approximately 90% are seen a single time; over 1.5% belongs to the top ten. The TCR comes from a man in his fifties or sixties with acute or convalescent COVID-19. The chain is built from TRBV9 and TRBJ2-1, with 9 bases that match TRBD1. Sequenced input: peripheral blood. The CDR3 spells CASSFSDRGRGNEQFF. The CDR3 nucleotides read TGTGCCAGCAGCTTTTCGGACAGGGGTCGTGGCAATGAGCAGTTCTTC.